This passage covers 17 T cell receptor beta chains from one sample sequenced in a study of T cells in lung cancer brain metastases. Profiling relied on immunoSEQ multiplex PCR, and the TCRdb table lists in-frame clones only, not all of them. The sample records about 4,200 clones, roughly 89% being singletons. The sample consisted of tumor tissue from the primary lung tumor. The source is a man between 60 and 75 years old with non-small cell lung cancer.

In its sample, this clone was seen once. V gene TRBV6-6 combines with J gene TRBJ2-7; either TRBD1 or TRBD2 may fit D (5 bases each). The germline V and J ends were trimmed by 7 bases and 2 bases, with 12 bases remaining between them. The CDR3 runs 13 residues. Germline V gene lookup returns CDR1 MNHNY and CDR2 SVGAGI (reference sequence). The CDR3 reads CASIGTGTYEQYF. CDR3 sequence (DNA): TGTGCCAGCATTGGGACCGGGACCTACGAGCAGTACTTC.

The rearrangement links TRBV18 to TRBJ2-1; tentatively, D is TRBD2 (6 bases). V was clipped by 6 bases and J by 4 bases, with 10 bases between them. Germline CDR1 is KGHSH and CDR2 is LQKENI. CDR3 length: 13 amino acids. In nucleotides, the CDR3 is TGTGCCAGCTCCCCGGGACTTTACAATGAGCAGTTCTTC. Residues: CASSPGLYNEQFF.

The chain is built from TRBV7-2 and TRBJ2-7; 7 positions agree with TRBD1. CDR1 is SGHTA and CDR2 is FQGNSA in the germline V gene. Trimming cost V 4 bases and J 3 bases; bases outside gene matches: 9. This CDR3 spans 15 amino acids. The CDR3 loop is CASSSRTGGFYEQYF. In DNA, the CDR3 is TGTGCCAGCAGCTCTAGGACAGGAGGCTTCTACGAGCAGTACTTC.

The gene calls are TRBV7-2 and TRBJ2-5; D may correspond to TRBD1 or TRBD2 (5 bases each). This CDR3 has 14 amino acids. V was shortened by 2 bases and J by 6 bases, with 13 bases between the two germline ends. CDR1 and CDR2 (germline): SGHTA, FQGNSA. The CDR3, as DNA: TGTGCCAGCAGCTTATCTAGGGACGAGAAGACCCAGTACTTC. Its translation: CASSLSRDEKTQYF. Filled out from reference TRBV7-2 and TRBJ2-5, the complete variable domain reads GAGVSQSPSNKVTEKGKDVELRCDPISGHTALYWYRQSLGQGLEFLIYFQGNSAPDKSGLPSDRFSAERTGGSVSTLTIQRTQQEDSAVYLCASSLSRDEKTQYFGPGTRLLVL.

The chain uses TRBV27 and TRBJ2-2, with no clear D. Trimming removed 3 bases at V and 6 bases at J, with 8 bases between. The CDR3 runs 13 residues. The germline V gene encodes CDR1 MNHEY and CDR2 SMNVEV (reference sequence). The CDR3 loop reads CASSFLGSGELFF. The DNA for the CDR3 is TGTGCCAGCAGTTTCTTAGGCTCCGGGGAGCTGTTTTTT.

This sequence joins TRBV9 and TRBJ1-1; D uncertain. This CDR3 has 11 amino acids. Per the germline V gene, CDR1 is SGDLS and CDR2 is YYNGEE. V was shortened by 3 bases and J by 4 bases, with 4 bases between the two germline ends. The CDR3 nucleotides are TGTGCCAGCAGCGCCGTCACTGAAGCTTTCTTT. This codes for CASSAVTEAFF.

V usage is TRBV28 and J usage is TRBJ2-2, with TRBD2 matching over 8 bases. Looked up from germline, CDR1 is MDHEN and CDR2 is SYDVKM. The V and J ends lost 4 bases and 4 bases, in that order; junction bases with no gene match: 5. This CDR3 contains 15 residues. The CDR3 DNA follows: TGTGCCAGCAGTTCCGGGGGGGCCCGCACCGGGGAGCTGTTTTTT. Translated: CASSSGGARTGELFF.

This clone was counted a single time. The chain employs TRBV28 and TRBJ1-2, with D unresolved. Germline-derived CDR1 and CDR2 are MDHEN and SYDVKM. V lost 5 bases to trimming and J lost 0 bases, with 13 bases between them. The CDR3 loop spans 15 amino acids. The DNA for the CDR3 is TGTGCCAGCAGTCCTCTCATTGACGCTAACTATGGCTACACCTTC. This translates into CASSPLIDANYGYTF.

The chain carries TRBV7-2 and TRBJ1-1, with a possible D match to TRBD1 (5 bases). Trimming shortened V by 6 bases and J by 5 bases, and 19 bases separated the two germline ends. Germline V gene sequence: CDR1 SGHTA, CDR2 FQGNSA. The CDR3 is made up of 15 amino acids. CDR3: CASSYSGTTSTEAFF. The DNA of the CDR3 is TGTGCCAGCAGTTACTCCGGGACGACCTCGACTGAAGCTTTCTTT.

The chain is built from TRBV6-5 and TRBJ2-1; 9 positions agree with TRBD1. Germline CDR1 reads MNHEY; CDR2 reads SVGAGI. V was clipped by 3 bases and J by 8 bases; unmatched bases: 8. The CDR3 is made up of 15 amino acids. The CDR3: CASSYSGQGRDEQFF. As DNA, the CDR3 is TGTGCCAGCAGTTATTCCGGACAGGGGAGGGATGAGCAGTTCTTC.

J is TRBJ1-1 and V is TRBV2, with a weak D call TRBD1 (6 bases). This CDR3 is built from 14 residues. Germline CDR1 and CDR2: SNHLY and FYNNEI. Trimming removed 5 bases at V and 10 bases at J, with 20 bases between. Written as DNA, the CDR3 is TGTGCCAGCAGTCTTACAGGGAATGTTGCGGGAGCTTTCTTT. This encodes CASSLTGNVAGAFF. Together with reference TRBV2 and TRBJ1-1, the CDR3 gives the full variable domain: EPEVTQTPSHQVTQMGQEVILRCVPISNHLYFYWYRQILGQKVEFLVSFYNNEISEKSEIFDDQFSVERPDGSNFTLKIRSTKLEDSAMYFCASSLTGNVAGAFFGQGTRLTVV.

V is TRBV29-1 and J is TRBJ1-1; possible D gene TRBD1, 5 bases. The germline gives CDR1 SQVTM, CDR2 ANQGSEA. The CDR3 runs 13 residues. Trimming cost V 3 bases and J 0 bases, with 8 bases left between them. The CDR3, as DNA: TGCAGCGTTGATCCGGGGGTGAACACTGAAGCTTTCTTT. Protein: CSVDPGVNTEAFF.

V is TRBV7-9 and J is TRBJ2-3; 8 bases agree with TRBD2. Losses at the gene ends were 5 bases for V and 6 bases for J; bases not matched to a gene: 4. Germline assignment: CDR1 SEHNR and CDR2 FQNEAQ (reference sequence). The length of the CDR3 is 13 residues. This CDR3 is CASSRTSSDTQYF. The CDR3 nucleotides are TGTGCCAGCAGCCGGACTAGCTCGGATACGCAGTATTTT.

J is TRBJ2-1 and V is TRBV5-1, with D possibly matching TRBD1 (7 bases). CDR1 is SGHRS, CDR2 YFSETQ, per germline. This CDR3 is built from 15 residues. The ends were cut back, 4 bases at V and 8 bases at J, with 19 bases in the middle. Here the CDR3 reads CASSNRGGAVDEQFF. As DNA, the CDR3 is TGCGCCAGCAGCAACAGGGGAGGAGCCGTTGATGAGCAGTTCTTC. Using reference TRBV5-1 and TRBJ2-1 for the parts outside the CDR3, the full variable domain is KAGVTQTPRYLIKTRGQQVTLSCSPISGHRSVSWYQQTPGQGLQFLFEYFSETQRNKGNFPGRFSGRQFSNSRSEMNVSTLELGDSALYLCASSNRGGAVDEQFFGPGTRLTVL.

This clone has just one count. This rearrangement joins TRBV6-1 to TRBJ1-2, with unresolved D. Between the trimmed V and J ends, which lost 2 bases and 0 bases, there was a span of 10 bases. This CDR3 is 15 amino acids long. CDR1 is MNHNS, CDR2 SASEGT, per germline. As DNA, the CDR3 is TGTGCCAGCAGTGAAACGTGGTTAGCTAACTATGGCTACACCTTC. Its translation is CASSETWLANYGYTF.

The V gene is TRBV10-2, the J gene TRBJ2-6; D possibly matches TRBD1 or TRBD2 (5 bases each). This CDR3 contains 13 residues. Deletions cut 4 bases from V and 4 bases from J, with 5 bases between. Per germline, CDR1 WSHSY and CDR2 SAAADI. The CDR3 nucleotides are TGCGCCAGCAGTGGGGACGGGGCCAACGTCCTGACTTTC. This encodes CASSGDGANVLTF.

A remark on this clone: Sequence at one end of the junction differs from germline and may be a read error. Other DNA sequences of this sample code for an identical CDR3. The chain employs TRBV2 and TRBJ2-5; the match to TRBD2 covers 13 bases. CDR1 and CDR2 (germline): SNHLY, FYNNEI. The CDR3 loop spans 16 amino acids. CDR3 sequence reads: CASSRGTSGAGETQYF. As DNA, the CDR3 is TGTGCCAGCAGCCGGGGGACTAGCGGGGCGGGGGAGACCCAATACTTC. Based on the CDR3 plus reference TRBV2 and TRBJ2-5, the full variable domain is EPEVTQTPSHQVTQMGQEVILRCVPISNHLYFYWYRQILGQKVEFLVSFYNNEISEKSEIFDDQFSVERPDGSNFTLKIRSTKLEDSAMYFCASSRGTSGAGETQYFGPGTRLLVL.